Described below is a single T cell receptor beta chain sequence and its context. TCRdb's copy holds only in-frame clones and misses some; the assay was immunoSEQ multiplex PCR. The table includes more than 200,000 clones, around 90% detected once. The record originates from a study of blood T cell repertoires in COVID-19. Overall study context: In Cohort 3, a recovered donor had either two negative PCRs, clearance, or symptom resolution.

The germline gives CDR1 WNHNN, CDR2 SYGVQD (reference sequence). This CDR3 comprises 20 residues. V was clipped by 3 bases and J by 6 bases; unmatched bases: 18. The study drew participants aged roughly 18 to 95 years from about two dozen US areas. Grouping used clinical history reported by participants in a survey and questionnaire. This sequence joins TRBV10-1 and TRBJ2-2, with TRBD2 matching over 11 bases. Sample: PBMCs or T cells enriched from blood (not recorded which). This receptor was obtained from a man aged 30 to 45 in a cohort exposed to, infected with or recovered from COVID-19 (not recorded which). CDR3 in amino acids: CASSEQGPGTSGLMAGELFF. In nucleotides, the CDR3 is TGCGCCAGCAGTGAACAGGGTCCCGGGACTAGCGGCCTTATGGCCGGGGAGCTGTTTTTT.